The T cell receptor beta chain described here comes from a study of T cell responses to AZD1222 COVID-19 vaccine. Germline values: CDR1 SGHAT, CDR2 FQNNGV. The V and J ends lost 7 bases and 3 bases respectively, with 10 bases between them. The CDR3 runs to 13 residues. General study results and limits: An increase in Spike-specific TCR breadth and depth was observed after two AZD1222 doses.

This clone turned up a few times. Its antigen is still unknown. Produced via immunoSEQ multiplex PCR; TCRdb's table is partial and in-frame only. The sample holds fewer than 200,000 clones, 85% to 90% seen once. The origin of this receptor is an adult who received the AZD1222 COVID-19 vaccine. Source: peripheral blood, taken 28 days after the second AZD1222 dose. This chain links TRBV11-2 with TRBJ1-3, with D unclear. The CDR3: CASTGTGGNTIYF. The CDR3 region has the DNA TGTGCCAGCACCGGAACTGGTGGAAACACCATATATTTT.